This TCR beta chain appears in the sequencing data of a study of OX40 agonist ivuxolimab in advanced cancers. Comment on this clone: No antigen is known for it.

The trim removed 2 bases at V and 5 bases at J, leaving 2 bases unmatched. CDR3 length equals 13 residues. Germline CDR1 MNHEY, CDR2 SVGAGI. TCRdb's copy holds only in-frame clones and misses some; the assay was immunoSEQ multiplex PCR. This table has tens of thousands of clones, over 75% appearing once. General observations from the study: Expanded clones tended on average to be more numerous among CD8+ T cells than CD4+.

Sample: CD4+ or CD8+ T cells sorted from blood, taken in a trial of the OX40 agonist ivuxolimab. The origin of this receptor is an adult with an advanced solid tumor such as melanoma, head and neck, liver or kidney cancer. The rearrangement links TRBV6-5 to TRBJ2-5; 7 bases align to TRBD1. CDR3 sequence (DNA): TGTGCCAGCAGTTACCCGGGACAGGAGACCCAGTACTTC. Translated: CASSYPGQETQYF.